These 15 T cell receptor beta chains were all obtained from the same sample, sequenced in a study of control samples from healthy donors and cancer patients. Profiled with immunoSEQ multiplex PCR; TCRdb holds only in-frame clones, not every one. The repertoire has 95,000 to 150,000 clones, approximately 89% of them found once; the top ten carry 2.9%. Input material: blood. Receptors were obtained from a man between 60 and 75 years old in good health.

This clone was picked up one time. The same CDR3 is also encoded by other DNA sequences in this sample. The J gene is TRBJ1-1, the V gene TRBV18; D remains ambiguous. The germline gives CDR1 KGHSH, CDR2 LQKENI. The CDR3 totals 14 residues. The ends were cut back, 6 bases at V and 4 bases at J, with 15 bases in the middle. In DNA form, the CDR3 reads TGTGCCAGCTCCCCAACTCAGGCTGGCACTGAAGCTTTCTTT. Protein sequence: CASSPTQAGTEAFF.

This chain connects TRBV5-8 to TRBJ1-2, with D hard to call. Per germline, CDR1 SGHTS and CDR2 YDEGEE. Between the trimmed V and J ends, which lost 0 bases and 4 bases, there was a span of 7 bases. The CDR3 consists of 13 residues. The CDR3 region has the DNA TGTGCCAGCAGCTTGGACAGATTCTATGGCTACACCTTC. It yields the protein CASSLDRFYGYTF.

The chain combines TRBV6-5 with TRBJ1-5, with a weak D call TRBD1 (5 bases). Germline V CDR1 and CDR2: MNHEY, SVGAGI. With 2 bases removed from V and 9 bases from J, the gap between germline ends came to 14 bases. This CDR3 has 14 residues. CDR3 DNA: TGTGCCAGCAGTTACGATGGACGGGGGGTGCCCCAGCATTTT. Translated, it gives CASSYDGRGVPQHF.

This clone was seen a single time. The chain has TRBV11-2 and TRBJ1-1, with D perhaps matching TRBD1 (5 bases). V was trimmed by 3 bases and J by 1 base, leaving 15 bases between them. There are 16 residues in the CDR3. The germline CDR1 and CDR2 sequences are SGHAT and FQNNGV. The DNA for the CDR3 is TGTGCCAGCAGCTTGAGGGGACCCCGGGGGAACACTGAAGCTTTCTTT. Protein product: CASSLRGPRGNTEAFF. The full variable domain, with the rest looked up from reference TRBV11-2 and TRBJ1-1, is EAGVAQSPRYKIIEKRQSVAFWCNPISGHATLYWYQQILGQGPKLLIQFQNNGVVDDSQLPKDRFSAERLKGVDSTLKIQPAKLEDSAVYLCASSLRGPRGNTEAFFGQGTRLTVV.

This chain connects TRBV7-6 to TRBJ2-2; D possibly corresponds to TRBD1 (5 bases). The length of the CDR3 is 15 residues. Per the germline V gene, CDR1 is SGHVS and CDR2 is FNYEAQ. V was cut by 1 base and J by 7 bases, with 13 bases left in between. Here the CDR3 reads CASSLGVRDLGELFF. CDR3 sequence (DNA): TGTGCCAGCAGCTTAGGGGTCAGGGATCTCGGGGAGCTGTTTTTT.

The rearrangement uses TRBV7-2 and TRBJ2-7; D is undetermined. Deletions cut 0 bases from V and 4 bases from J, with 13 bases between. This CDR3 is built from 15 residues. Germline loops: CDR1 SGHTA, CDR2 FQGNSA. Here the CDR3 DNA reads TGTGCCAGCAGCTTAGCGCCGTCTTCCCCTTACGAGCAGTACTTC. This codes for CASSLAPSSPYEQYF.

This chain uses TRBV19 with TRBJ1-5; unclear D gene. The length of the CDR3 is 13 residues. Trimming cost V 7 bases and J 2 bases, with 9 bases left between them. Germline V gene data show CDR1 as LNHDA and CDR2 as SQIVND (reference sequence). The CDR3 loop is CASTSEGNQPQHF. In nucleotides, the CDR3 is TGTGCCAGTACCTCTGAGGGCAATCAGCCCCAGCATTTT.

The gene calls are TRBV2 and TRBJ2-6, with no clear D. V lost 2 bases, J lost 2 bases, and 7 bases lay in between. Germline CDR1 reads SNHLY; CDR2 reads FYNNEI. This CDR3 contains 15 residues. The CDR3 loop reads CASSELGPGANVLTF. CDR3 DNA sequence: TGTGCCAGCAGTGAATTGGGTCCTGGGGCCAACGTCCTGACTTTC.

The chain has TRBV7-2 and TRBJ1-1; D is ambiguous. Germline loops: CDR1 SGHTA, CDR2 FQGNSA. This CDR3 region has 16 residues. V lost 5 bases to trimming and J lost 0 bases, with 16 bases between them. CDR3 sequence reads: CASSQLSGTVNTEAFF. CDR3 DNA sequence: TGTGCCAGCAGCCAGCTGTCGGGCACAGTGAACACTGAAGCTTTCTTT.

The chain carries TRBV18 and TRBJ1-1; D unresolved. V was pared by 1 base and J by 5 bases, with 11 bases between. Germline CDR1 and CDR2: KGHSH and LQKENI. The length of the CDR3 is 14 residues. The CDR3 sequence is CASSPLGLGTEAFF. For the CDR3, the DNA is TGTGCCAGCTCACCACTCGGGTTGGGTACTGAAGCTTTCTTT. Full variable domain (rest looked up from reference TRBV18 and TRBJ1-1): NAGVMQNPRHLVRRRGQEARLRCSPMKGHSHVYWYRQLPEEGLKFMVYLQKENIIDESGMPKERFSAEFPKEGPSILRIQQVVRGDSAAYFCASSPLGLGTEAFFGQGTRLTVV.

CDR3 in amino acids: CASSPRGGGSSYEQYF. DNA for the CDR3: TGTGCCAGCTCACCTCGAGGAGGGGGCAGCTCCTACGAGCAGTACTTC. The chain employs TRBV18 and TRBJ2-7, with D perhaps TRBD1 (7 bases). This CDR3 has 16 residues. Germline assignment: CDR1 KGHSH and CDR2 LQKENI. V was shortened by 3 bases and J by 0 bases, with 15 bases between the two germline ends.

V and J are TRBV28 and TRBJ1-6; TRBD1 might be the D (5 bases). The V end was cut by 5 bases, the J end by 8 bases, with 16 bases between. Germline V gene data show CDR1 as MDHEN and CDR2 as SYDVKM. There are 15 residues in the CDR3. The CDR3: CASSDRQPRDSPLHF. The DNA for the CDR3 is TGTGCCAGCAGTGATCGACAGCCAAGAGATTCACCCCTCCACTTT.

The chain links TRBV27 to TRBJ1-5; D possibly corresponds to TRBD1 (5 bases). This CDR3 has 13 amino acids. Trimming took 6 bases from V and 4 from J, leaving 10 bases between them. Germline lookup yields CDR1 MNHEY and CDR2 SMNVEV (reference sequence). CDR3 region: CASRPTANQPQHF. DNA of the CDR3: TGTGCCAGCAGACCGACAGCAAATCAGCCCCAGCATTTT.

This rearrangement joins TRBV3-1 (or the pseudogene TRBV3-2) to TRBJ2-5, with TRBD2 identical over 11 bases. After removal of 5 bases from V and 4 bases from J, the junction contained 6 bases not matched to a gene. The CDR3 extends over 15 amino acids. Germline V gene sequence: CDR1 LGHDT, CDR2 YNNKEL (reference sequence). DNA for the CDR3: TGTGCCAGCAGCAGTAGCGGGGGGGGCCGAGAGACCCAGTACTTC. Its protein product is CASSSSGGGRETQYF.

The V and J genes are TRBV28 and TRBJ2-2; D might be TRBD2 (6 bases). The V and J ends lost 7 bases and 0 bases respectively, with 15 bases between them. Per the germline V gene, CDR1 is MDHEN and CDR2 is SYDVKM. The CDR3 extends over 16 amino acids. CDR3 bases: TGTGCCAGCAATCGGCGGGGAGGAACGAACACCGGGGAGCTGTTTTTT. Translating gives CASNRRGGTNTGELFF.